This TCR beta chain was retrieved from a study of blood T cells in healthy people across ages. Whole-study results and caveats: Both higher diversity and more naive CD4+ cells marked long-lived donors when set against aged donors.

Germline-derived CDR1 and CDR2 are PRHDT and FYEKMQ (reference sequence). V was cut by 1 base and J by 1 base, with 10 bases left in between. The CDR3 extends over 15 amino acids. A remark on this clonotype: Its antigen is still unknown.

Together with a sample-barcoded 5' primer, a J-beta primer mix was included in a second PCR lasting about 6 to 11 cycles. Via MiXCR, TCRdb re-called the 5' RACE reads, giving one row per CDR3 protein. In the table there are approximately 780,000 distinct CDR3 sequences, approximately 24% of which are singletons. These same records also appear under a second study, on T cells of mothers and their children. That work contributes: Barcodes for each sample and 2-4 random nucleotides were added by the M1S primer used in the second PCR.

The chain employs TRBV13 and TRBJ2-5; the D is unclear. The sample consisted of blood. The sequence derives from a boy aged 5-17 years in good health. This CDR3 is CASSLVSRFQETQYF. The CDR3 region has the DNA TGTGCCAGCAGCTTAGTGAGTCGATTCCAAGAGACCCAGTACTTC.